Following are 17 T cell receptor beta chains from one sample sequenced in a study of blood T cell repertoires in COVID-19. The method was immunoSEQ multiplex PCR; TCRdb's version includes in-frame clones alone and lacks a portion of them. Of approximately 70,000 clones listed, around nine tenths are singletons. The sequenced material came from peripheral blood. Receptor source: a human donor in a cohort sampled during active COVID-19.

A single count supports this clone. The chain joins TRBV11-2 to TRBJ2-3; TRBD2 is a possible D gene (6 bases). V lost 5 bases, J lost 6 bases, and 24 bases lay in between. The CDR3 consists of 17 residues. Germline V lookup: CDR1 SGHAT, CDR2 FQNNGV. The CDR3 DNA is TGTGCCAGCAGCCTGAGATACCGGGACTCCAACTCGGATACGCAGTATTTT. This translates into CASSLRYRDSNSDTQYF. The variable domain in full, with the rest retrieved from reference TRBV11-2 and TRBJ2-3, is EAGVAQSPRYKIIEKRQSVAFWCNPISGHATLYWYQQILGQGPKLLIQFQNNGVVDDSQLPKDRFSAERLKGVDSTLKIQPAKLEDSAVYLCASSLRYRDSNSDTQYFGPGTRLTVL.

This rearrangement joins TRBV11-3 to TRBJ2-7; 9 positions agree with TRBD1. With V trimmed by 7 bases and J by 7 bases, 14 bases remained unmatched. The CDR3 covers 15 residues. Looked up from germline, CDR1 is SGHNT and CDR2 is YENEEA. CDR3 region: CASIPKGQGVGEQYF. As DNA, the CDR3 is TGTGCCAGCATCCCTAAGGGACAGGGTGTGGGGGAGCAGTACTTC.

The chain links TRBV11-1 to TRBJ1-5, with D possibly matching TRBD1 (5 bases). Between the trimmed V and J ends, which lost 4 bases and 6 bases, there was a span of 10 bases. Germline V gene lookup returns CDR1 SGHAT and CDR2 FQDESV (reference sequence). This CDR3 is built from 13 residues. In DNA, the CDR3 is TGTGCCAGCAGCTCCAGGGAGGGTCAGCCCCAGCATTTT. Protein product: CASSSREGQPQHF.

In nucleotides, the CDR3 is TGCGCCAGCAGCGCTGCCGGGACAGGTAATTCACCCCTCCACTTT. Protein sequence: CASSAAGTGNSPLHF. This rearrangement joins TRBV5-1 to TRBJ1-6; TRBD1 agrees at 8 bases. After removal of 4 bases from V and 6 bases from J, the junction contained 6 bases not matched to a gene. Germline V lookup: CDR1 SGHRS, CDR2 YFSETQ. The CDR3 runs to 15 residues.

The chain has TRBV28 and TRBJ2-7; D is perhaps TRBD2 (5 bases). The CDR3 contains 11 residues. CDR1 MDHEN and CDR2 SYDVKM come from the germline V gene. V was cut by 9 bases and J by 3 bases, with 9 bases left in between. DNA of the CDR3: TGTGCCAGTGGGAGTCTCTACGAGCAGTACTTC. It yields the protein CASGSLYEQYF.

The chain recombines TRBV7-8 with TRBJ2-5; possible D gene TRBD2, 7 bases. Trimming cost V 4 bases and J 10 bases, with 25 bases left between them. This CDR3 contains 16 residues. Germline loops: CDR1 SGHVS, CDR2 FQNEAQ. CDR3 amino acids: CASSSLGERGAGNQYF. CDR3 DNA sequence: TGTGCCAGCAGCTCCCTAGGTGAACGGGGGGCAGGGAACCAGTACTTC.

This clone was seen only a few times. J is TRBJ2-7 and V is TRBV27; TRBD1 might be the D (7 bases). Per the germline V gene, CDR1 is MNHEY and CDR2 is SMNVEV (reference sequence). CDR3 length: 12 residues. V gave up 6 bases and J gave up 3 bases, with 9 bases separating them. The CDR3 protein is CASSQGGYEQYF. Here the CDR3 DNA reads TGTGCCAGCAGCCAGGGGGGCTACGAGCAGTACTTC.

The chain joins TRBV30 to TRBJ1-1; no clear D. This CDR3 region has 11 residues. Germline CDR1 GTSNPN, CDR2 SVGIG (reference sequence). Trimming cost V 2 bases and J 11 bases, with 12 bases left between them. The CDR3: CAWSNDYGAFF. The CDR3 DNA sequence: TGTGCCTGGAGTAACGACTATGGGGCTTTCTTT.

This clone was detected once. The gene calls are TRBV15 and TRBJ2-6, with TRBD1 identical over 7 bases. This CDR3 contains 16 residues. Per the germline V gene, CDR1 is LNHNV and CDR2 is YYDKDF (reference sequence). V lost 2 bases and J lost 2; bases outside the gene matches: 3. CDR3 nucleotides: TGTGCCACCAGCAGATACGACAGGGCTGGGGCCAACGTCCTGACTTTC. It translates to CATSRYDRAGANVLTF.

V gene TRBV5-6 combines with J gene TRBJ2-5, with no clear D. Trimming stripped 4 bases from V and 2 bases from J, with 3 bases between. Germline CDR1 SGHDT, CDR2 YYEEEE. The CDR3 length is 11 residues. Here the CDR3 DNA reads TGTGCCAGCAGCACACAAGAGACCCAGTACTTC. Encoded protein: CASSTQETQYF.

The chain joins TRBV11-3 to TRBJ2-7, with 7 bases identical to TRBD2. V was clipped by 2 bases and J by 5 bases; unmatched bases: 3. The CDR3 runs to 13 residues. The germline V gene encodes CDR1 SGHNT and CDR2 YENEEA. CDR3 bases: TGTGCCAGCAGCTTATCTGGGAGGGACGAGCAGTACTTC. It is translated as CASSLSGRDEQYF. Filled out from reference TRBV11-3 and TRBJ2-7, the complete variable domain reads EAGVVQSPRYKIIEKKQPVAFWCNPISGHNTLYWYLQNLGQGPELLIRYENEEAVDDSQLPKDRFSAERLKGVDSTLKIQPAELGDSAVYLCASSLSGRDEQYFGPGTRLTVT.

CDR3 nucleotide sequence: TGTGCCAGTAGTCCACGGACTAGCGGGGGGTTATTCTACGAGCAGTACTTC. It specifies CASSPRTSGGLFYEQYF. This chain links TRBV19 with TRBJ2-7, with 14 bases fitting TRBD2. The trim removed 5 bases at V and 3 bases at J, leaving 9 bases unmatched. CDR3 length: 17 amino acids. Germline CDR1 and CDR2: LNHDA and SQIVND (reference sequence).

Of note for this clone: Other DNA sequences in the same sample also yield this CDR3. The chain uses TRBV3-1 (or the pseudogene TRBV3-2) and TRBJ2-1; tentative D call: TRBD1 (6 bases). The CDR3 has 13 residues. Germline CDR1 and CDR2: LGHDT and YNNKEL (reference sequence). V dropped 3 bases and J dropped 8 bases, with 11 bases sitting between them. The CDR3 loop is CASSHLGAHEQFF. The CDR3 DNA sequence: TGTGCCAGCAGCCACTTGGGGGCCCATGAGCAGTTCTTC.

This chain uses TRBV19 with TRBJ2-5, with D tentatively TRBD1 (7 bases). Germline assignment: CDR1 LNHDA and CDR2 SQIVND (reference sequence). This CDR3 region has 16 residues. The germline V and J ends were trimmed by 5 bases and 1 base, with 17 bases remaining between them. In nucleotides, the CDR3 is TGTGCCAGTAGTCCGACGAGGAGGGACAGCCAAGAGACCCAGTACTTC. This encodes CASSPTRRDSQETQYF.

The J gene is TRBJ2-7, the V gene TRBV6-5, with 9 bases lining up with TRBD1. The germline V gene encodes CDR1 MNHEY and CDR2 SVGAGI. J was trimmed by 1 base and V by 4 bases; bases with no gene match: 5. The CDR3 runs to 15 residues. CDR3 loop: CASSSTGTGSYEQYF. The CDR3 region has the DNA TGTGCCAGCAGTTCCACCGGGACAGGGTCCTACGAGCAGTACTTC.

CDR3 DNA sequence: TGTGCCAGCAGTTACGCAATGAGGGGGCAAAACACCATATATTTT. This gives the protein CASSYAMRGQNTIYF. V and J are TRBV6-5 and TRBJ1-3, with TRBD1 matching 7 bases. This CDR3 is built from 15 residues. V lost 2 bases and J lost 6; bases outside the gene matches: 7. Germline V CDR1 and CDR2: MNHEY, SVGAGI.

V gene TRBV12-5 combines with J gene TRBJ2-7, with D possibly TRBD2 on 6 matching bases. CDR3 length: 14 residues. Germline CDR1 and CDR2: LGHNT and FRNRAP. V gave up 7 bases and J gave up 1 base, with 14 bases separating them. This CDR3 is CASAYGGLSYEQYF. The CDR3 nucleotides are TGTGCTAGTGCTTATGGGGGGTTATCCTACGAGCAGTACTTC.